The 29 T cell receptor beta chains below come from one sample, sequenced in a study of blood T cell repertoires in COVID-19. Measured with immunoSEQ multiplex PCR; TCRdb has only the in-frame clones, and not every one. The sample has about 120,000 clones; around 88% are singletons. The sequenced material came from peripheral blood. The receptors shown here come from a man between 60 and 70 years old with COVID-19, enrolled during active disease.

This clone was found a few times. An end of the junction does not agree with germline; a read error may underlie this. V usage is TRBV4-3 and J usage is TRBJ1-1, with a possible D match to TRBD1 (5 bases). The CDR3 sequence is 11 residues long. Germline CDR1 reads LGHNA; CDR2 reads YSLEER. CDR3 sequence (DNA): TGCGCCAGCAGCCAAGCGGGGGGATGGTGGTTT. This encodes CASSQAGGWWF.

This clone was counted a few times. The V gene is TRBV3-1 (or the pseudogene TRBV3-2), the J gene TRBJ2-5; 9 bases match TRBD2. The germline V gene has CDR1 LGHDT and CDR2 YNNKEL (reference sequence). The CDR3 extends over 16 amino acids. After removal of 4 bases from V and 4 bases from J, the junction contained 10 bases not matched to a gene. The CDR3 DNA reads TGTGCCAGCAGCCCTCAGCGGGGACTAGCATTAGAGACCCAGTACTTC. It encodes CASSPQRGLALETQYF.

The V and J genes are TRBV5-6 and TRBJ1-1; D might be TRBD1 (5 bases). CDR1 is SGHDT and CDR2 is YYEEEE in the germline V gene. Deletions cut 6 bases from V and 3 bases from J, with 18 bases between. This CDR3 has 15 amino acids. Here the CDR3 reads CASNLPGVGDTEAFF. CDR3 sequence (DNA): TGTGCCAGCAACCTACCGGGGGTAGGTGACACTGAAGCTTTCTTT.

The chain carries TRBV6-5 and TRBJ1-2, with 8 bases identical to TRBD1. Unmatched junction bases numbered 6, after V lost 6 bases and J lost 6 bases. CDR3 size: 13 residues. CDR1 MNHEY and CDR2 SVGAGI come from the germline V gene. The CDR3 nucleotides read TGTGCCAGCAGATCGGACAGGGTGGATGGCTACACCTTC. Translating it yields CASRSDRVDGYTF.

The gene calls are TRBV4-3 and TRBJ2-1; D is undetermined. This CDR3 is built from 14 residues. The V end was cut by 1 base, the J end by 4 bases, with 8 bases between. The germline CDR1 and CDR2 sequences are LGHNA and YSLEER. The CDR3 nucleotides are TGCGCCAGCAGCCAAGCCTCCGAGTACAATGAGCAGTTCTTC. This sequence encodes CASSQASEYNEQFF.

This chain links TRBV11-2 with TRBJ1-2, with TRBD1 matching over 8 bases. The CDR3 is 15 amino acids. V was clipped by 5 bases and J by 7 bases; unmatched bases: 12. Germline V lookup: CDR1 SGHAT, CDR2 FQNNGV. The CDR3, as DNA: TGTGCCAGCAGCATGATCAGGACAGGGAAATCTGGCTACACCTTC. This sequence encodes CASSMIRTGKSGYTF.

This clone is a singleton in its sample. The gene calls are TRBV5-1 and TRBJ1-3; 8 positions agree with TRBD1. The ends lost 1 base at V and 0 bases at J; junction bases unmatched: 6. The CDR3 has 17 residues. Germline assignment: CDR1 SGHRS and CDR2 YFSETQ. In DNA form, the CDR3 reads TGCGCCAGCAGCTTGACGGGACAGGCCTCCTCTGGAAACACCATATATTTT. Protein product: CASSLTGQASSGNTIYF.

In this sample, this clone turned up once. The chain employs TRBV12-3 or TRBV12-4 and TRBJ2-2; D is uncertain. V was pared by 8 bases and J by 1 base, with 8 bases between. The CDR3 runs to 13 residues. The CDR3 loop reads CASGRRNTGELFF. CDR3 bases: TGTGCCAGCGGTAGAAGGAACACCGGGGAGCTGTTTTTT.

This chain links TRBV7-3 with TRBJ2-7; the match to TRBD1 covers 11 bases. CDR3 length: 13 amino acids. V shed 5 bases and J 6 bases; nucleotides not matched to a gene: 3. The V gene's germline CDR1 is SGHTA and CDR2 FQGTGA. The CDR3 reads CASSVGTGGEQYF. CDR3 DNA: TGTGCCAGCAGCGTTGGGACAGGGGGCGAGCAGTACTTC.

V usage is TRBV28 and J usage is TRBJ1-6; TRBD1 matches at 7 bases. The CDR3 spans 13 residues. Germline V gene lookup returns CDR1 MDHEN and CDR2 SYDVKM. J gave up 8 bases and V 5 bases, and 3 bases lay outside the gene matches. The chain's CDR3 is CASSGQEYSPLHF. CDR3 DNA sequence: TGTGCCAGCAGTGGACAGGAATATTCACCCCTCCACTTT.

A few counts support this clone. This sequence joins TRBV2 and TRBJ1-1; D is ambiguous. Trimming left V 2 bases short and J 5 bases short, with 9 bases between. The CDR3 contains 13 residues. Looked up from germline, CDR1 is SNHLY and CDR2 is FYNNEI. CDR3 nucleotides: TGTGCCAGCAGTGAATTGTCCCGGACTGAAGCTTTCTTT. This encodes CASSELSRTEAFF. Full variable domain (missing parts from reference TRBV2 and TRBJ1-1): EPEVTQTPSHQVTQMGQEVILRCVPISNHLYFYWYRQILGQKVEFLVSFYNNEISEKSEIFDDQFSVERPDGSNFTLKIRSTKLEDSAMYFCASSELSRTEAFFGQGTRLTVV.

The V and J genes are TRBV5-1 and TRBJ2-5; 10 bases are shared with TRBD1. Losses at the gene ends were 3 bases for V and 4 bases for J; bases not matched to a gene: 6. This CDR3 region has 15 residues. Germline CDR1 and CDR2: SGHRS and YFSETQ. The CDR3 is CASSSGQGGGETQYF. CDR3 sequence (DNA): TGCGCCAGCAGCTCTGGACAGGGGGGCGGAGAGACCCAGTACTTC.

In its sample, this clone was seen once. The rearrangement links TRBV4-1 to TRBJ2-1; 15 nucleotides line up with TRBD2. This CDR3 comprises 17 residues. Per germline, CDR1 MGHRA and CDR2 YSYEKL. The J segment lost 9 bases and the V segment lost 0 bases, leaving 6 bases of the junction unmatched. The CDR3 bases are TGCGCCAGCAGCCAAGATCCCGGGACTAGCGGGGGGCCTGAGCAGTTCTTC. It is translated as CASSQDPGTSGGPEQFF.

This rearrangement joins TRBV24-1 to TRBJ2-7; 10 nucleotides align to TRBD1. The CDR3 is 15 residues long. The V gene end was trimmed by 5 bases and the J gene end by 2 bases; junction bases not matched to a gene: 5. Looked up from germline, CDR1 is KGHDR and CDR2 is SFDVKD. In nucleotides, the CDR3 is TGTGCCACCAGTGCCTCGGGACAGGGGACCTACGAGCAGTACTTC. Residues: CATSASGQGTYEQYF.

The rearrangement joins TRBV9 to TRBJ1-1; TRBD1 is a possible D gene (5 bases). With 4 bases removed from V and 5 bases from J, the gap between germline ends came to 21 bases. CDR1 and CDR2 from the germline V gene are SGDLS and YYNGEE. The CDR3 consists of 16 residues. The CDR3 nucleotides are TGTGCCAGCAGCCCATCCGGCCAGAGGCCAGGGACTGAAGCTTTCTTT. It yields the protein CASSPSGQRPGTEAFF.

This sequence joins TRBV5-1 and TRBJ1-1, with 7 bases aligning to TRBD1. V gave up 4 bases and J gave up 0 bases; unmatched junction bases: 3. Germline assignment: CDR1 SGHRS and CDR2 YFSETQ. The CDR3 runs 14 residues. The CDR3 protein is CASSAGGMNTEAFF. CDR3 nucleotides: TGCGCCAGCAGCGCAGGGGGGATGAACACTGAAGCTTTCTTT. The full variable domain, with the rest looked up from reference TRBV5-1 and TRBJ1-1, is KAGVTQTPRYLIKTRGQQVTLSCSPISGHRSVSWYQQTPGQGLQFLFEYFSETQRNKGNFPGRFSGRQFSNSRSEMNVSTLELGDSALYLCASSAGGMNTEAFFGQGTRLTVV.

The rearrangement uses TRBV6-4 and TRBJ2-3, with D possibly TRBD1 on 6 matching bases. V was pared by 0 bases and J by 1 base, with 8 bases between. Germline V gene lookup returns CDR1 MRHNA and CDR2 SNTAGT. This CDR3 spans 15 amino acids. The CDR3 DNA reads TGTGCCAGCAGTGACTCTCGGACAGGCACAGATACGCAGTATTTT. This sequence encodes CASSDSRTGTDTQYF.

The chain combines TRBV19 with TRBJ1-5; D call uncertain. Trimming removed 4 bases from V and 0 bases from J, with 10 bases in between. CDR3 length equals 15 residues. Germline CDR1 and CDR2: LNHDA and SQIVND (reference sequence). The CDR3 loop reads CASSNQVYSNQPQHF. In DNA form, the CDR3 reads TGTGCCAGTAGTAATCAGGTTTATAGCAATCAGCCCCAGCATTTT.

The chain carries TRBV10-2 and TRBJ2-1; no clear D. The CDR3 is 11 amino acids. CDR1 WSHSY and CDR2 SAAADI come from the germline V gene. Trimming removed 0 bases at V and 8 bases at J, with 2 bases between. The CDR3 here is CASSESYEQFF. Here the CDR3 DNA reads TGCGCCAGCAGTGAGTCCTATGAGCAGTTCTTC.

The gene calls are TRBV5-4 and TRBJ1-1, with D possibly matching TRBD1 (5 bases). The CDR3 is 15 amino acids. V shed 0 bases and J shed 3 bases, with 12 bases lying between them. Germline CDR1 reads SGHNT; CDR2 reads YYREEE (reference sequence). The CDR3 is CASSLAEGRDTEAFF. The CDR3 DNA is TGTGCCAGCAGCTTGGCCGAGGGGAGGGACACTGAAGCTTTCTTT.

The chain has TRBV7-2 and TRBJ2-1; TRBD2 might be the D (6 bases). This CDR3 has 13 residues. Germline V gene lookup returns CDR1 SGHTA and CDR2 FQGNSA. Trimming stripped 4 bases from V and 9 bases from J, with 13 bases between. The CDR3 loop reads CASSSKARGEQFF. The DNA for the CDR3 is TGTGCCAGCAGCTCCAAGGCGCGGGGTGAGCAGTTCTTC.

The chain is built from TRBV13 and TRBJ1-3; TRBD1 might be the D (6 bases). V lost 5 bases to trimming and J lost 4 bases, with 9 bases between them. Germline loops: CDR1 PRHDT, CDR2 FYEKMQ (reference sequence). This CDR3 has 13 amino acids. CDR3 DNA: TGTGCCAGCAGCCTACAGGGCGGAAACACCATATATTTT. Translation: CASSLQGGNTIYF. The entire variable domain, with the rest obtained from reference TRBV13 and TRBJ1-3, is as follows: AAGVIQSPRHLIKEKRETATLKCYPIPRHDTVYWYQQGPGQDPQFLISFYEKMQSDKGSIPDRFSAQQFSDYHSELNMSSLELGDSALYFCASSLQGGNTIYFGEGSWLTVV.

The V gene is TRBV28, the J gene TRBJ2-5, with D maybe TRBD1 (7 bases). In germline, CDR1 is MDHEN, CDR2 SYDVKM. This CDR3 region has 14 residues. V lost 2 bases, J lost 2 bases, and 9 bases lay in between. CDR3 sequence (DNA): TGTGCCAGCAGTTTACCAGGGGGGCAAGAGACCCAGTACTTC. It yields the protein CASSLPGGQETQYF.

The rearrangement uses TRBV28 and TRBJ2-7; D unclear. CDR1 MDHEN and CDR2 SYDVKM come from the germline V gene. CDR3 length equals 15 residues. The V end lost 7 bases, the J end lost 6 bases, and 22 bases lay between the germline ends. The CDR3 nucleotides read TGTGCCAGCAATTCACCACACCCCTCAGTTGGCGAGCAGTACTTC. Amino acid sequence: CASNSPHPSVGEQYF. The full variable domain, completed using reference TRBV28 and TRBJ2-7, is DVKVTQSSRYLVKRTGEKVFLECVQDMDHENMFWYRQDPGLGLRLIYFSYDVKMKEKGDIPEGYSVSREKKERFSLILESASTNQTSMYLCASNSPHPSVGEQYFGPGTRLTVT.

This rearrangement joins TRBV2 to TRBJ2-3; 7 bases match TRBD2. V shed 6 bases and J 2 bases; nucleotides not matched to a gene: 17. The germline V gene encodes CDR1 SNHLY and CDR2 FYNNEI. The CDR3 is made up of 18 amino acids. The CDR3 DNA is TGTGCCAGCAGACTATCCCCCAATAGCGGGTTCTACACAGATACGCAGTATTTT. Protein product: CASRLSPNSGFYTDTQYF.

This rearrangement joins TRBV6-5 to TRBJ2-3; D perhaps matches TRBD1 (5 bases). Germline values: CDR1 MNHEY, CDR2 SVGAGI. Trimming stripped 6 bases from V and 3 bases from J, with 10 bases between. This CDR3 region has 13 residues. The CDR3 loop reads CASRDIETDTQYF. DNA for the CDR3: TGTGCCAGCAGGGACATAGAAACAGATACGCAGTATTTT.

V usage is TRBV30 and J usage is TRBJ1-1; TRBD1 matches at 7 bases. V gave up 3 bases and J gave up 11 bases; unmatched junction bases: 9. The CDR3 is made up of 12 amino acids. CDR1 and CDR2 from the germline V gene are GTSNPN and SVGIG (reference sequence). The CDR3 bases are TGTGCCTGGAGGGGGCTGACGGACAGGGCTTTCTTT. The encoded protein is CAWRGLTDRAFF.

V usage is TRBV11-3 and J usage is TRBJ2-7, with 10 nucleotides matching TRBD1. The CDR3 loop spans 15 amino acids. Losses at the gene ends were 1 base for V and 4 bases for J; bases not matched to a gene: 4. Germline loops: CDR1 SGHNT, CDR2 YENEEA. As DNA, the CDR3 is TGTGCCAGCAGCTTAGGGACAGGGGGTCAGTACGAGCAGTACTTC. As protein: CASSLGTGGQYEQYF.

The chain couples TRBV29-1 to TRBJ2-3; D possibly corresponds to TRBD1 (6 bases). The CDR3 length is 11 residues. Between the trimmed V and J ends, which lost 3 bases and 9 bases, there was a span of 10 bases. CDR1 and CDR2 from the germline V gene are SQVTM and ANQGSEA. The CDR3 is CSVEMGTTQYF. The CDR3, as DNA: TGCAGCGTTGAGATGGGGACAACGCAGTATTTT.